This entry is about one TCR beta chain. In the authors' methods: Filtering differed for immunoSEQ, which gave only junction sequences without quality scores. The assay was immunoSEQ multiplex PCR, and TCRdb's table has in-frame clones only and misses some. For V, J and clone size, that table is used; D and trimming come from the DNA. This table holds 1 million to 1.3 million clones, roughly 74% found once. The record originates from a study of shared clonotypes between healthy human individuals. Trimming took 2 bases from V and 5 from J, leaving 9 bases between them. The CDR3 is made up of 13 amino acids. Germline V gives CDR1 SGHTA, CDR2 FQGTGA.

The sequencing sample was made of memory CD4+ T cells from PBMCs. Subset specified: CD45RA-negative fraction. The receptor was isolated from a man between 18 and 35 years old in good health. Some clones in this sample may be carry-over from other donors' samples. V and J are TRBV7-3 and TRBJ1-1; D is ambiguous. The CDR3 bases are TGTGCCAGCAGCTTAGGGATTTCTACTGAAGCTTTCTTT. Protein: CASSLGISTEAFF.